This T cell receptor beta chain was obtained from a study of Ad26.COV2.S vaccination and SARS-CoV-2 variants. Study findings and constraints: Reported findings describe substantial breadth in spike-specific CD8+ and CD4+ T cell responses following vaccination. Placebo recipients showed lower spike-specific TCR breadth than vaccinees. Placebo and vaccine recipients had non-spike TCR breadth that was similar.

Treatment meaning: roughly 20 received Ad26.COV2.S at low or high dose, single or two shots; roughly 5 received placebo; per-sample allocation not given. Sampling happened 63 days after the first vaccine or placebo injection. A remark on this clone: The antigen is undetermined.

The repertoire was sequenced with immunoSEQ multiplex PCR; TCRdb's copy has only in-frame clones and lacks some. The table lists fewer than 900,000 clones, 80% to 90% of them singletons. The CDR3 covers 13 residues. Germline CDR1 GTSNPN, CDR2 SVGIG (reference sequence). V was pared by 2 bases and J by 4 bases, with 11 bases between. This chain connects TRBV30 to TRBJ1-1; D remains unclear. This sequence was found in a person between 18 and 65 years old who received the Ad26.COV2.S COVID-19 vaccine or a placebo. The material sequenced was peripheral blood, taken in a trial of Ad26.COV2.S vaccine versus placebo. The CDR3 DNA is TGTGCCTGGAGTCCCCAGTTAGGCACTGAAGCTTTCTTT. It is translated as CAWSPQLGTEAFF.